Included here is one TCR beta chain sequence, with context. The sample belongs to a study of cytomegalovirus exposure and HLA in healthy donors. The study ran its PCR with 60 Vbeta and 13 Jbeta primers. Sequenced by immunoSEQ multiplex PCR; TCRdb stores in-frame clones only, minus some. The sample contains around 100,000 clones, approximately 70% of which appear only once. Unmatched junction bases numbered 5, after V lost 1 base and J lost 6 bases. Germline lookup yields CDR1 SGDLS and CDR2 YYNGEE. The CDR3 is 15 amino acids. The receptor's source is a woman in her twenties or thirties in good health and CMV-seronegative. The sample comprised PBMCs. The chain links TRBV9 to TRBJ1-1; TRBD1 matches 11 bases. The CDR3 reads CASSVRDRGLSEAFF. The CDR3 DNA reads TGTGCCAGCAGCGTAAGGGACAGGGGGTTGTCTGAAGCTTTCTTT.